This TCR beta chain was identified in a study of cytomegalovirus exposure and HLA in healthy donors. General observations from the study: Productive rates of about 87% or about 30% were seen for most TCR beta V segments in an earlier analysis. Cytomegalovirus status, reportedly, was diagnosed with high specificity and sensitivity by the classifier.

The PCR ran on 60 Vbeta and 13 Jbeta primers. The repertoire was sequenced with immunoSEQ multiplex PCR; TCRdb's copy has only in-frame clones and lacks some. The sample lists tens of thousands of clones, roughly three quarters occurring once. The CDR3 is 14 amino acids. V was clipped by 3 bases and J by 2 bases; unmatched bases: 3. CDR1 is LNHNV, CDR2 YYDKDF, per germline (reference sequence). With respect to this clone: Its specificity is unknown.

Sequences were obtained from PBMCs. The chain is built from TRBV15 and TRBJ2-7, with 8 nucleotides matching TRBD1. The TCR sequence derives from a woman in her 40s in good health and CMV-seronegative. The CDR3 bases are TGTGCCACCAGCAGTGCCAGGGGGCCCTACGAGCAGTACTTC. Protein: CATSSARGPYEQYF.